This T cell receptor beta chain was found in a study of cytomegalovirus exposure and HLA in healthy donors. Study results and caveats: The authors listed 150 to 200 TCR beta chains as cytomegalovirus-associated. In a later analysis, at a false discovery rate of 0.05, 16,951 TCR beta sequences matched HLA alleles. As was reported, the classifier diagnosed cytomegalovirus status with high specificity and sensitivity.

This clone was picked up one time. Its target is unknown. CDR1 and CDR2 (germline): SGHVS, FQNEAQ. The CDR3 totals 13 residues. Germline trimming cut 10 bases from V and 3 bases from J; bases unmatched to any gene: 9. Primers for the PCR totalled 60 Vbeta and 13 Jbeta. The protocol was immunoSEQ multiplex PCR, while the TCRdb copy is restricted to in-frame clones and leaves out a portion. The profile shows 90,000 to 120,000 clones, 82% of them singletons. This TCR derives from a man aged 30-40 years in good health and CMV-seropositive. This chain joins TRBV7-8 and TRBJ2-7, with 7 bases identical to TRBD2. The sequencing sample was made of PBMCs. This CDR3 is CATSWGRVYEQYF. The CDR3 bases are TGTGCCACCTCCTGGGGGAGGGTCTACGAGCAGTACTTC.